This record concerns one T cell receptor beta chain sequence. This record comes from a study of blood T cell repertoires in COVID-19. V lost 7 bases, J lost 9 bases, and 10 bases stayed unmatched. CDR1 and CDR2 from the germline V gene are MNHEY and SMNVEV (reference sequence). The CDR3 runs to 15 residues. The table came from immunoSEQ multiplex PCR; TCRdb's copy has only in-frame clones and leaves some out. Of 110,000 to 150,000 clones listed, around 81% are singletons. This receptor was identified in a human donor in a cohort sampled during active COVID-19. Sequences were obtained from peripheral blood. The chain couples TRBV27 to TRBJ2-1, with 12 bases matching TRBD1. DNA for the CDR3: TGTGCCAGCACCACCGGGACAGGGGGCCGCGGTGAGCAGTTCTTC. Its protein is CASTTGTGGRGEQFF.